This T cell receptor beta chain was observed in a study of blood T cell repertoires in COVID-19. The CDR3 is made up of 15 amino acids. The V and J ends lost 1 base and 6 bases, in that order; junction bases with no gene match: 8. The germline gives CDR1 SGHKS, CDR2 YYEKEE (reference sequence). In the authors' methods: Amplification from reference gene primers served as the basis for estimated nucleated cell counts. Clones were sequenced by immunoSEQ multiplex PCR, and TCRdb holds only the in-frame ones, with some missing. The V and J calls and clone size are taken from that table; D and trimming were inferred from the DNA. The sample yields some 220,000 clones, around 90% seen once.

The clonotype comes from a man aged 25-40 years with COVID-19, enrolled during active disease. Sequenced input: peripheral blood. V is TRBV5-5 and J is TRBJ2-3; TRBD1 agrees at 7 bases. This CDR3 reads CASSLIPEQGDTQYF. CDR3 in DNA: TGTGCCAGCAGCTTGATCCCCGAACAGGGGGATACGCAGTATTTT.